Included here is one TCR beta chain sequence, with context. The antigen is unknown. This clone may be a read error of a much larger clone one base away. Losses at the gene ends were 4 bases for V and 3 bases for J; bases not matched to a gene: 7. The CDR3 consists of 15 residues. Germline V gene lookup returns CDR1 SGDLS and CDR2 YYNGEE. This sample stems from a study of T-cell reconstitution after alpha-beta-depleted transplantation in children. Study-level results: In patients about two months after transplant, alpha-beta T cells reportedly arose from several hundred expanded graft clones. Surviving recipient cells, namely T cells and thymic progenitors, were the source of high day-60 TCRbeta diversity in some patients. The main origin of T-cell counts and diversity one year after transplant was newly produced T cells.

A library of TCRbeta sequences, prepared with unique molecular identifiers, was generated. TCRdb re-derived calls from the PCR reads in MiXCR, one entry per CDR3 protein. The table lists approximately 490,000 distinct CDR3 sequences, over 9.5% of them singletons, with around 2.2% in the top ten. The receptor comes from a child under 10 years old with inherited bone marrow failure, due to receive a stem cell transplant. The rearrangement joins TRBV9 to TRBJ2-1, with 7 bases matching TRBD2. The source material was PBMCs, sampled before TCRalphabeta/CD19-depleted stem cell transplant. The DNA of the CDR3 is TGTGCCAGCAGCCTTCTAGCGGCCCGCTACAATGAGCAGTTCTTC. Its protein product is CASSLLAARYNEQFF.